This passage covers 6 T cell receptor beta chains from one sample sequenced in a study of OX40 agonist ivuxolimab in advanced cancers. TCRdb's table, derived via immunoSEQ multiplex PCR, lists solely in-frame clones and lacks some. The sample carries around 68,000 clones, roughly 81% recorded once. Source: CD4+ or CD8+ T cells sorted from blood, taken in a trial of the OX40 agonist ivuxolimab. Every receptor here comes from an adult with an advanced solid tumor such as melanoma, head and neck, liver or kidney cancer.

V gene TRBV18 combines with J gene TRBJ1-4; D remains unclear. CDR3 size: 15 residues. Per the germline V gene, CDR1 is KGHSH and CDR2 is LQKENI. Trimming took 0 bases from V and 7 from J, leaving 12 bases between them. CDR3: CASSPPTDGSEKLFF. CDR3 in DNA: TGTGCCAGCTCACCACCGACGGACGGTAGTGAAAAACTGTTTTTT.

In DNA form, the CDR3 reads TGTGCCAGCAGCAAGACAGATTATAGCAATCAGCCCCAGCATTTT. This codes for CASSKTDYSNQPQHF. This chain connects TRBV9 to TRBJ1-5; weak D call: TRBD1 (5 bases). V dropped 4 bases and J dropped 0 bases, with 11 bases sitting between them. This CDR3 spans 15 amino acids. Germline lookup yields CDR1 SGDLS and CDR2 YYNGEE.

The chain employs TRBV6-1 and TRBJ1-1; the D gene is possibly TRBD1 (5 bases). This CDR3 has 15 residues. CDR1 MNHNS and CDR2 SASEGT come from the germline V gene. The germline V and J ends were trimmed by 5 bases and 5 bases, with 18 bases remaining between them. The CDR3 loop is CASSKVWDEGTEAFF. The CDR3 DNA reads TGTGCCAGCAGTAAAGTGTGGGATGAGGGGACTGAAGCTTTCTTT.

The chain is built from TRBV5-1 and TRBJ2-1, with 8 bases that match TRBD2. The V segment lost 4 bases and the J segment 9 bases; nucleotides outside the gene matches: 9. There are 14 residues in the CDR3. Germline V gene data show CDR1 as SGHRS and CDR2 as YFSETQ. The CDR3 protein is CASSPGGDNIEQFF. CDR3 nucleotide sequence: TGCGCCAGCAGCCCGGGAGGGGACAATATTGAGCAGTTCTTC.

V usage is TRBV29-1 and J usage is TRBJ2-7; D may correspond to TRBD1 or TRBD2 (7 bases each). In germline, CDR1 is SQVTM, CDR2 ANQGSEA. The CDR3 loop spans 14 amino acids. The V end lost 6 bases, the J end lost 3 bases, and 18 bases lay between the germline ends. The CDR3 DNA reads as TGCAGCGTCGTGAAACAGGGGAGGGGCTACGAGCAGTACTTC. Translated: CSVVKQGRGYEQYF.

The CDR3 protein is CASSLVGRGSYEQYF. The CDR3 nucleotides read TGTGCCAGCAGCTTAGTGGGCAGGGGATCCTACGAGCAGTACTTC. The chain recombines TRBV13 with TRBJ2-7; TRBD1 might be the D (6 bases). Per the germline V gene, CDR1 is PRHDT and CDR2 is FYEKMQ (reference sequence). This CDR3 has 15 residues. V gave up 1 base and J gave up 1 base, with 11 bases separating them.